This T cell receptor beta chain was sequenced in a study of technical replicates of blood from several donors. Profiled with immunoSEQ multiplex PCR; TCRdb holds only in-frame clones, not every one. The sample includes about 75,000 clones, approximately 96% seen only once; the top ten take 0.25% to 0.3%. The V gene lost 3 bases and the J gene lost 1 base, with 10 bases spanning the gap. Germline V gene data show CDR1 as MDHEN and CDR2 as SYDVKM. The CDR3 runs 16 residues. V gene TRBV28 combines with J gene TRBJ2-6; D might be TRBD1 (6 bases). The specimen was T cells isolated from PBMCs. The receptor was isolated from a human donor in good health. The CDR3 nucleotides are TGTGCCAGCAGTTTGCCCAGGGGATCTGGGGCCAACGTCCTGACTTTC. Protein: CASSLPRGSGANVLTF.